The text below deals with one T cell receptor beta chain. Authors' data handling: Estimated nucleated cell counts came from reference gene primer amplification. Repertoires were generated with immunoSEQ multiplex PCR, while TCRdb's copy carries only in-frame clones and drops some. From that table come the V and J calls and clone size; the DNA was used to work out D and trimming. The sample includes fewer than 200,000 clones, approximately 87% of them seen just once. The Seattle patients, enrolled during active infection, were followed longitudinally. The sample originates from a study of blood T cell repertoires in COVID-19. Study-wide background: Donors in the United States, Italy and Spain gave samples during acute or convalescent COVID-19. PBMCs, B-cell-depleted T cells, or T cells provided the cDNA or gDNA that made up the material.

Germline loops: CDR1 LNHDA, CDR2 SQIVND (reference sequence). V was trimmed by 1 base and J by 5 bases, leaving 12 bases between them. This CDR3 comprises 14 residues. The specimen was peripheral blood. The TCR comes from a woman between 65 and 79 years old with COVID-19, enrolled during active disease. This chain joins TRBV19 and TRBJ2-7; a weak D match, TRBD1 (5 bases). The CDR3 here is CASSIGLGHDEQYF. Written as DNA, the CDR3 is TGTGCCAGTAGTATAGGGCTCGGACACGACGAGCAGTACTTC.